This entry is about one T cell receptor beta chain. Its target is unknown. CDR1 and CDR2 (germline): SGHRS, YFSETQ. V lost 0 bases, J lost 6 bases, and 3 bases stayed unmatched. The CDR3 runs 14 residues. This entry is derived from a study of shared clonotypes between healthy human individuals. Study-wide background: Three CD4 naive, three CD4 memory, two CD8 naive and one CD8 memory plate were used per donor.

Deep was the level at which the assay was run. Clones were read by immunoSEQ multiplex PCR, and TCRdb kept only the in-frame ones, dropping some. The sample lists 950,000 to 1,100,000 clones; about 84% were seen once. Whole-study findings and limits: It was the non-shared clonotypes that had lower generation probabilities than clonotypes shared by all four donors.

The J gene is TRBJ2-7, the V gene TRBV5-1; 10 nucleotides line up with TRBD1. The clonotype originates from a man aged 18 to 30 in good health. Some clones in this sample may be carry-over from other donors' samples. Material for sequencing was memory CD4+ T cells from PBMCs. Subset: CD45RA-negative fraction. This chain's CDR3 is CASSLAGQGTEQYF. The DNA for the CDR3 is TGCGCCAGCAGCTTGGCGGGACAGGGGACCGAGCAGTACTTC.